This T cell receptor (beta chain) was found in a study of T cells in Graves' hyperthyroidism and ophthalmopathy (dated by TCRdb to about 2019). Describing the broader study: Peripheral blood was sampled at the time of initial diagnosis, prior to any treatment. To identify distinguishing TCR V-J signatures, a discovery cohort of some 99 patients was used, comprising 43 with Graves' ophthalmopathy and 57 with stable Graves' hyperthyroidism. An independent validation cohort of about 19 hyperthyroidism patients and over 15 patients who later progressed to ophthalmopathy tested prospective prediction of ophthalmopathy. The approximately 100 discovery patients were randomly divided into training and test sets at a 7:3 ratio. Thyroid tissue and blood T-cell repertoires from over 5 Graves' hyperthyroidism patients were also compared in the study. After blood sampling, hyperthyroidism patients were treated with methimazole at a starting dose of 30 mg daily, and ophthalmopathy patients were treated with high-dose intravenous methylprednisolone. TCR Vbeta CDR3 sequencing of roughly 140 peripheral blood samples (43 ophthalmopathy, 70 to 85 hyperthyroidism and roughly 17 progressor patients) is reported in the paper. Overall study outcomes, separate from this receptor: No statistical method was used to fix the sample size in advance, and group allocation was not hidden from the investigators. A 13 V-J signature model separated ophthalmopathy from stable hyperthyroidism, with roughly 88% sensitivity and 81.08% specificity in cross-validation and 80%/75% in testing. During validation, the model predicted progression to ophthalmopathy a median of about 6.3 months ahead of onset, with approximately 70% sensitivity and about 75% specificity. Blood samples also contained most of the expanded thyroid clonotypes (frequency above 0.001), which suggests that blood repertoires may reflect thyroid immune responses.

Trimming takes 4 bases from V and 0 bases from J, and the germline ends sit 22 bases apart. CDR3 length: 19 amino acids, cysteine to phenylalanine. Only the CDR3 portion is preserved as DNA: 57 bases, with reading frame beginning at the first base. From a lookup of the germline V gene, CDR1 and CDR2 are SGHAT and FQNNGV. TCR beta CDR3 regions were amplified from RNA transcripts. A first-round RT-PCR of the TCR CDR3 used the HTBI primer set with the Qiagen OneStep RT-PCR kit. Libraries were constructed in a second round of multiplex PCR, after which size selection and purification were performed. Paired-end sequencing of the libraries was performed with 100 bp reads on an Illumina HiSeq2000. As for how the authors treated the data: SOAPnuke was used to process the raw data, throwing out any read that contained adapters or uncalled bases, had a mean Phred below 15, or lacked an exact constant-primer or identifier match. COPE v1.2.5 was used to merge the high-quality paired reads, and each unique nucleotide sequence was defined as a clonotype. Clonotypes were aligned to IMGT TRBV, TRBD and TRBJ reference segments using MiTCR v1.1. Analysis was restricted to V-J combinations with a frequency above 0.0001, which covered roughly 99% of repertoires. A TCS score was defined as the ratio of F50 (clonal expansion) to E x V (chaos), with BLOSUM62-based TCRdist applied between CDR3 peptides within each V-J. Welch's t-statistics and random forest reduced roughly 540 V-J features to 10 to 15, which were used in a naive Bayes classifier (R e1071). TCRdb handled the public reads itself, with Q25 trimming in fastp and clone calling in MiXCR, and kept productive beta chains. Rows are combined by CDR3 protein, so each entry shows the most common genes and DNA. These V and J calls are TCRdb output, not the study's own analysis. Across this sample there are about 250,000 distinct CDR3 sequences, with roughly 20% seen only once. The top ten hold 50% to 75% of the sample.

Only a few counts were recorded for this clonotype. Which antigen it targets is not known. Nothing much larger sits one base from this clone, and base qualities are not available. Ophthalmopathy patients had moderately to severely active disease, with a Clinical Activity Score of 3 or more, a NOSPECS grade of 4 or more, and a disease duration of less than 3 months. The study excluded patients with uncontrolled infections, other autoimmune diseases, pregnancy or lactation. Diagnoses were established on the basis of clinical symptoms, serum thyroxine and TRAb, thyroid ultrasound, and orbital computed tomography. PBMCs were isolated from about 9.2 ml of fresh peripheral blood by Ficoll-Paque density gradient centrifugation. Total RNA was extracted using Trizol reagent, and RNA quality was assessed on an Agilent 2100 Bioanalyzer.

The receptor's source is a man aged 25-45 years with Graves' ophthalmopathy. Rearrangement joined TRBV11-2 to TRBJ2-1, and the D gene may be TRBD2, 5 bases matching. Sequencing used blood. The nucleotide sequence is TGTGCCAGCAGCTCCAAGGGCGTAGGCGGGCGTAGCTCCTACAATGAGCAGTTCTTC. Its protein product is CASSSKGVGGRSSYNEQFF.